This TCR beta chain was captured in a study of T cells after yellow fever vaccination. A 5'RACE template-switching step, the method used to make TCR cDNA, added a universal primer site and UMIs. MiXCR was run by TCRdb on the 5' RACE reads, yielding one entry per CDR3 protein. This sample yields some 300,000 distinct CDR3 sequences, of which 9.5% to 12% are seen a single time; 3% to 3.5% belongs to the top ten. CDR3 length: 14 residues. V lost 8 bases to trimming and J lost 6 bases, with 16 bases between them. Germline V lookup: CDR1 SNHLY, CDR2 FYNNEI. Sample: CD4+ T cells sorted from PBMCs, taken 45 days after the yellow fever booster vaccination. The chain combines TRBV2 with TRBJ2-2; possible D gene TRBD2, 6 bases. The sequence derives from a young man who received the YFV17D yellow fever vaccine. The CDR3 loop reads CASQRLELAGELFF. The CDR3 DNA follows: TGTGCCAGCCAAAGACTAGAGCTTGCCGGGGAGCTGTTTTTT.